This T cell receptor (beta chain) was documented in a study of T cell repertoires in cytomegalovirus infection (dated by TCRdb to between 2018 and 2020). About the study as a whole: Alongside well-studied HLA-B-restricted epitopes, the peptide stimulations were aimed at recently identified HLA-C-restricted CMV epitopes, whose presentation resists viral immunomodulation. Because public TCR beta signatures pointed to carriage of CMV infection together with the matching HLA type, the HLA type of each donor mattered for the analysis.

The treatment or condition label, read with the paper, signifies: in vitro stimulation with specific CMV peptide epitopes to enrich CMV-specific T cells. Sequencing used an Illumina HiSeq 1500. TCRdb ran its own pipeline on the public reads, namely fastp trimming at Q25 and MiXCR clone calling, and kept in-frame beta chains. Each CDR3 protein gets just one entry, which takes the most common genes and DNA from the rows behind it. The sample table shows roughly 280,000 distinct CDR3 sequences, and around 20% are seen once. The top ten clonotypes cover approximately 19% of the sample. On the study overall, not on this receptor specifically: Cumulative frequency of public TCR beta family members discriminated carriers of CMV infection plus the relevant HLA type in this cohort and an independent approximately 350-donor cohort. The ex vivo response was dominated by HLA-C-restricted CMV-specific TCR beta clonotypes, and the single most frequent clonotype in two of eight donors was supplied by these HLA-C-restricted clonotypes.

Based on the germline V gene (reference sequence), the CDR1 and CDR2 sequences are SEHNR and FQNEAQ. Including the terminal cysteine and phenylalanine, the CDR3 comprises 13 residues. Only CDR3 DNA is held: 39 bases, read in frame from base 1. The junction carries 8 bases between V and J, which are trimmed by 5 bases and 0 bases respectively. This clonotype was seen ten or more times. Its antigen is currently not known. No clone much larger than this one lies a single base away; base qualities are absent. The sequenced sample was cultured PBMCs, obtained from culture after CMV antigen stimulation. The rearranged segments are TRBV7-9 and TRBJ2-7; D gene: possibly TRBD2, on 5 matching bases. The clonotype was recovered from a human donor in good health (CMV status not recorded). Some clones in this sample may be carry-over from other donors' samples. The nucleotide sequence reads TGTGCCAGCAGCACCCGGGGCTCCTACGAGCAGTACTTC. The translation is CASSTRGSYEQYF.